Below, 9 T cell receptor beta chains from the same sample are listed, as sequenced in a study of T cell repertoires in cytomegalovirus infection (dated by TCRdb to the late 2010s). In light of the paper, this sample's treatment or condition label describes: in vitro stimulation with specific CMV peptide epitopes to enrich CMV-specific T cells. No antigen has been assigned to these receptors. Sequencing took place on an Illumina HiSeq 1500. TCRdb passed the public sequencing reads through fastp at Q25 and MiXCR, retaining productive beta sequences. Each entry merges the rows of one CDR3 protein and shows their most common DNA and genes. The sample data list approximately 910,000 distinct CDR3 sequences, and about 33% of these were observed just once. The ten largest account for over 10% of the sample. Sequenced material: cultured CD8+ T cells from PBMCs, taken from culture after CMV antigen stimulation. These receptors came from a human donor in good health (CMV status not recorded). Some clones in this sample may be carry-over from other donors' samples.

This clonotype was picked up many times. V gene TRBV27 combines with J gene TRBJ1-2; tentatively, D is TRBD1 (5 bases). V was cut by 1 base and J by 4 bases, with 10 bases left in between. The germline CDR1 and CDR2 sequences are MNHEY and SMNVEV (reference sequence). There are 14 residues in the CDR3. CDR3 DNA sequence: TGTGCCAGCAGTTTATTAGGGGACCCCTATGGCTACACCTTC. Translated, it gives CASSLLGDPYGYTF.

There are a few counts of this clonotype. The chain links TRBV7-9 to TRBJ1-1; 7 bases agree with TRBD1. Germline CDR1 reads SEHNR; CDR2 reads FQNEAQ (reference sequence). With V trimmed by 5 bases and J by 1 base, 7 bases remained unmatched. The length of the CDR3 is 15 residues. This CDR3 is CASSPPDRWNTEAFF. CDR3 bases: TGTGCCAGCAGCCCCCCGGACAGGTGGAACACTGAAGCTTTCTTT. The complete variable domain, with remaining parts taken from reference TRBV7-9 and TRBJ1-1, reads DTGVSQNPRHKITKRGQNVTFRCDPISEHNRLYWYRQTLGQGPEFLTYFQNEAQLEKSRLLSDRFSAERPKGSFSTLEIQRTEQGDSAMYLCASSPPDRWNTEAFFGQGTRLTVV.

This clonotype occurred a few times. The V gene is TRBV10-3, the J gene TRBJ2-7, with D possibly called TRBD1 or TRBD2 (5 bases each). Trimming removed 6 bases from V and 3 bases from J, with 12 bases in between. The CDR3 runs 13 residues. The germline gives CDR1 ENHRY, CDR2 SYGVKD. The CDR3: CAIRGRDGYEQYF. As DNA, the CDR3 is TGTGCCATCAGAGGCCGGGACGGCTACGAGCAGTACTTC.

This chain connects TRBV7-9 to TRBJ1-6; D is perhaps TRBD1 (5 bases). The germline CDR1 and CDR2 sequences are SEHNR and FQNEAQ (reference sequence). Trimming shortened V by 4 bases and J by 3 bases, and 13 bases separated the two germline ends. The CDR3 covers 16 residues. The DNA for the CDR3 is TGTGCCAGCAGCTCCCCCCGGGACTTCTATAATTCACCCCTCCACTTT. As protein: CASSSPRDFYNSPLHF.

This clonotype was counted between two and nine times. The gene calls are TRBV10-3 and TRBJ2-2, with D unclear. The V gene's germline CDR1 is ENHRY and CDR2 SYGVKD. The CDR3 consists of 14 residues. V shed 4 bases and J shed 4 bases, with 10 bases lying between them. CDR3 sequence reads: CAISAPELTGELFF. CDR3 nucleotide sequence: TGTGCCATCAGTGCCCCGGAGCTCACCGGGGAGCTGTTTTTT.

This clonotype was counted only a few times. The chain employs TRBV7-9 and TRBJ2-7; D might be TRBD1 (8 bases). The CDR3 is 13 amino acids. V gave up 6 bases and J gave up 6 bases, with 15 bases separating them. Germline V gene lookup returns CDR1 SEHNR and CDR2 FQNEAQ (reference sequence). CDR3 bases: TGTGCCAGCAGTCCTACAGGGGGGGCCGAGCAGTACTTC. It codes for CASSPTGGAEQYF. The complete variable domain, with remaining parts taken from reference TRBV7-9 and TRBJ2-7, reads DTGVSQNPRHKITKRGQNVTFRCDPISEHNRLYWYRQTLGQGPEFLTYFQNEAQLEKSRLLSDRFSAERPKGSFSTLEIQRTEQGDSAMYLCASSPTGGAEQYFGPGTRLTVT.

The V call is TRBV6-4, the J call TRBJ2-1; TRBD2 matches at 11 bases. CDR1 MRHNA and CDR2 SNTAGT come from the germline V gene. The length of the CDR3 is 18 residues. Trimming took 4 bases from V and 7 from J; bases not matched to a gene: 15. The CDR3, as DNA: TGTGCCAGCAGTGTATACCCCCAGACTAGCGGGGTAGGTAATGAGCAGTTCTTC. Amino acids: CASSVYPQTSGVGNEQFF.

This clonotype was detected a few times. The chain has TRBV7-6 and TRBJ1-4; D is ambiguous. Germline V lookup: CDR1 SGHVS, CDR2 FNYEAQ. The CDR3 is 14 amino acids. V was shortened by 0 bases and J by 5 bases, with 7 bases between the two germline ends. The CDR3 spells CASSLAVINEKLFF. Here the CDR3 DNA reads TGTGCCAGCAGCTTAGCAGTGATAAATGAAAAACTGTTTTTT. Based on the CDR3 plus reference TRBV7-6 and TRBJ1-4, the full variable domain is GAGVSQSPRYKVTKRGQDVALRCDPISGHVSLYWYRQALGQGPEFLTYFNYEAQQDKSGLPNDRFSAERPEGSISTLTIQRTEQRDSAMYRCASSLAVINEKLFFGSGTQLSVL.

This clonotype was counted ten times or more. The chain recombines TRBV4-2 with TRBJ2-5; TRBD2 matches at 10 bases. The CDR3 runs to 15 residues. The V segment lost 0 bases and the J segment 5 bases; nucleotides outside the gene matches: 3. In germline, CDR1 is LGHNA, CDR2 YNFKEQ. CDR3 region: CASSQEAGGHETQYF. CDR3 sequence (DNA): TGTGCCAGCAGCCAAGAAGCGGGGGGGCATGAGACCCAGTACTTC.